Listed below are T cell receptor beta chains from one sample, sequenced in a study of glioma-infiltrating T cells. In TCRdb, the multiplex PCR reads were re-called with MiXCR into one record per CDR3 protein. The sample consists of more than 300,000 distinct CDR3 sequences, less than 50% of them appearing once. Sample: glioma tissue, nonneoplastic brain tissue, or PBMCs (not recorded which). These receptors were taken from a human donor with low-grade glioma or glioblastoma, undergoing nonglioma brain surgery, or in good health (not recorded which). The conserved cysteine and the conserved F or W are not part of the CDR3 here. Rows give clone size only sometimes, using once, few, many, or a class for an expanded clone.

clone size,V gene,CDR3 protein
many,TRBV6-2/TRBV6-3,ASSPTGANYGYT
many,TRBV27,ASSTQSLGSPLH
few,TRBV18,ASSPPIRGDYNEQF
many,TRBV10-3,AISDRDFEQY
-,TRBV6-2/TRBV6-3,ASRCSGRAYEQY
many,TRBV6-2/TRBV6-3,ASSRILTSAYEQY
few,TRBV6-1,ASSRDRGSYEQY
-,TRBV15,ATSRSKGDQPQH
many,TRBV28,ASSERQVPGYT
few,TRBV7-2,ASSTRTGGEQY
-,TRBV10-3,ATSPGGNTEAF
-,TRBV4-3,ASSQEHSGGTEAF
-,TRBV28,ASSSPVGIMGNGYT
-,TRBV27,ASSLGPWGTETF
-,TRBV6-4,ASKPGLEADTQY
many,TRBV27,ASSPIQAGPPGLGKNIQY
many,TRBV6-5,ASSYSRGTNYGYT
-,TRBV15,ATSSPTQASGSPHADTQY
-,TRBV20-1,SVSGTNDYSSQPQH
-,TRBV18,ASSRTGGEETQY
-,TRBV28,ASSFQGKAF
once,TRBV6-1,ASSEVRTPHYEQY
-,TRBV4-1,ASSPTHGLNYEQY
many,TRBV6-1,ASSPGLASYEQY
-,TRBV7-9,ASSTSLGVSSYNEQF
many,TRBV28,ASSPVRPAEAF
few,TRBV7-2,ASSFLAGAHPNEQF
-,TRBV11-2,ASSLNRPPRQF
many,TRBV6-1,ASSTGQGYNEQF
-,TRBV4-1,ASSQVWGASEQY
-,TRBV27,ASIGPGRDSYDEQF
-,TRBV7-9,ASSPGGAPEQY
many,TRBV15,VARRTANTEAF
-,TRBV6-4,ATGPRQGAYNEQF